This T cell receptor (beta chain) stems from a study of T-cell memory formation after mild COVID-19. Points from the study as a whole: Pre-infection memory contained some responding clones, which suggested that cross-reactive memory had joined. There was a balanced CD4/CD8 profile in clones contracting day 15 to 85, and later expanders leaned CD4+. Clonal second-wave expansions that peaked on day 37 had unconfirmed SARS-CoV-2 specificity. CM and EM subsets held most contracting CD4+ clones; EMRA held CD8+ ones.

TCRdb reanalysed the 5' RACE reads using MiXCR and keeps one entry per CDR3 protein. The sample includes fewer than 700,000 distinct CDR3 sequences, 20% to 25% of them seen just once. Germline CDR1 and CDR2: SGHRS and YFSETQ. The J segment lost 3 bases and the V segment lost 4 bases, leaving 12 bases of the junction unmatched. The CDR3 has 16 residues. This clonotype showed up many times. The antigen remains undetermined. Material for sequencing was PBMCs or a T cell subset sorted from them (not recorded which). This chain links TRBV5-1 with TRBJ2-7; 8 bases agree with TRBD1. The origin of this receptor is an adult woman who had mild COVID-19 (a few samples of this study predate the infection). Cell type and time point are not known. CDR3 region: CASSGGSGTGLYEQYF. CDR3 coding DNA: TGCGCCAGCAGCGGAGGTTCCGGGACAGGCCTCTACGAGCAGTACTTC.